This TCR beta chain was found in a study of T cell changes during pregnancy in multiple sclerosis. Here immunoSEQ multiplex PCR was the method, and the copy in TCRdb shows in-frame clones only, minus some. The table shows 65,000 to 70,000 clones, with more than 85% occurring only once. Looked up from germline, CDR1 is MNHEY and CDR2 is SVGAGI. The CDR3 consists of 14 residues. V lost 6 bases, J lost 0 bases, and 10 bases lay in between. Sequenced material: peripheral blood, taken in the first trimester of pregnancy. The clonotype was recovered from a female donor with multiple sclerosis, enrolled in a pregnancy study. V gene TRBV6-5 combines with J gene TRBJ2-3, with D tentatively TRBD1 (6 bases). As DNA, the CDR3 is TGTGCCAGCAGGCCGACAGGTAGCACAGATACGCAGTATTTT. Residues: CASRPTGSTDTQYF.